Here is one T cell receptor beta chain with its context. Its specificity is unknown. This entry is derived from a study of high-grade serous ovarian cancer treatment subgroups. About the research overall: Samples averaged approximately 15,000 reads and about 7,100 unique TCR beta rearrangements.

The CDR3 is 14 residues long. Germline V CDR1 and CDR2: SGHVS, FQNEAQ. Trimming pared 2 bases from V and 2 bases from J, leaving 8 bases between. The tumor samples were collected prior to definitive surgery or chemotherapy. Sequenced by immunoSEQ multiplex PCR; TCRdb stores in-frame clones only, minus some. The table has around 9,000 clones, 80% to 90% seen once. Study-wide results and caveats: Bulk tumor TCR sequencing gave no spatial information. TCR clonal relatedness correlated positively with neoantigen level.

This clonotype was obtained from a human donor with high-grade serous ovarian cancer. The source material was tumor tissue. This chain joins TRBV7-8 and TRBJ2-3; no clear D gene. The CDR3 DNA reads as TGTGCCAGCAGCTTACTCGGAATCACAGATACGCAGTATTTT. It yields the protein CASSLLGITDTQYF. Full variable domain (remainder filled in from reference TRBV7-8 and TRBJ2-3): GAGVSQSPRYKVAKRGQDVALRCDPISGHVSLFWYQQALGQGPEFLTYFQNEAQLDKSGLPSDRFFAERPEGSVSTLKIQRTQQEDSAVYLCASSLLGITDTQYFGPGTRLTVL.